Detailed here is one TCR beta chain. Its antigen is unidentified. From germline, CDR1 is SGHRS and CDR2 YFSETQ. The CDR3 has 13 amino acids. V lost 4 bases to trimming and J lost 11 bases, with 18 bases between them. This record belongs to a study of blood T cells in healthy people across ages. The study, taken as a whole, reports: A roughly linear fall in TCR beta diversity per million T cells was seen with increasing age.

A sample-barcoded 5' primer and a J-beta primer mix were used in a second PCR of about 7 to 12 cycles. From the 5' RACE reads, TCRdb called clonotypes with MiXCR, one entry per CDR3 protein. Of about 1.5 million distinct CDR3 sequences detected, approximately 43% appear once; the ten largest clones hold under 5%. This receptor was identified in a woman aged 18-29 years in good health. The chain recombines TRBV5-1 with TRBJ2-5; a weak D match, TRBD1 (5 bases). The source material was blood. Here the CDR3 DNA reads TGCGCCAGCAGCCTCGAAGGGGCTCAGGAGCAGTACTTC. Translation: CASSLEGAQEQYF.